The 16 T cell receptor beta chains below were found in one sample sequenced in a study of OX40 agonist ivuxolimab in advanced cancers. Sequencing used immunoSEQ multiplex PCR; TCRdb keeps in-frame clones, though not all of them. The profile shows about 70,000 clones, just over 85% of them singletons. Sample: CD4+ or CD8+ T cells sorted from blood, taken in a trial of the OX40 agonist ivuxolimab. These receptors all come from an adult with an advanced solid tumor such as melanoma, head and neck, liver or kidney cancer.

V is TRBV12-5 and J is TRBJ1-1; D possibly corresponds to TRBD1 (6 bases). This CDR3 has 12 amino acids. Trimming shortened V by 7 bases and J by 6 bases, and 12 bases separated the two germline ends. Germline V gene lookup returns CDR1 LGHNT and CDR2 FRNRAP. Here the CDR3 DNA reads TGTGCTAGTGCCCGGGACACCTCTGAAGCTTTCTTT. This codes for CASARDTSEAFF.

This rearrangement joins TRBV28 to TRBJ2-5; 7 bases agree with TRBD1. The CDR3 has 12 amino acids. After removal of 5 bases from V and 7 bases from J, the junction contained 4 bases not matched to a gene. The germline gives CDR1 MDHEN, CDR2 SYDVKM. The CDR3 reads CASSGTVPTQYF. As DNA, the CDR3 is TGTGCCAGCAGTGGGACAGTTCCGACCCAGTACTTC.

This clone was counted only a few times. V usage is TRBV7-3 and J usage is TRBJ1-3; TRBD1 matches 9 bases. CDR1 is SGHTA, CDR2 FQGTGA, per germline. The CDR3 runs to 16 residues. With 3 bases clipped from V and 0 bases from J, the junction kept 3 bases outside the gene matches. The CDR3 nucleotides are TGTGCCAGCAGCTTGACAGGGGGGAACTCTGGAAACACCATATATTTT. This encodes CASSLTGGNSGNTIYF.

The chain combines TRBV5-6 with TRBJ2-7; TRBD1 might be the D (5 bases). The CDR3 length is 12 residues. V lost 2 bases and J lost 4, with 7 bases in between. Germline-derived CDR1 and CDR2 are SGHDT and YYEEEE. CDR3 in amino acids: CASSFDSYEQYF. CDR3 in DNA: TGTGCCAGCAGCTTTGACAGTTACGAGCAGTACTTC.

In its sample, this clone was seen a few times. J is TRBJ1-4 and V is TRBV11-2, with D possibly matching TRBD1 (6 bases). This CDR3 is 16 amino acids long. Germline V lookup: CDR1 SGHAT, CDR2 FQNNGV. Trimming pared 3 bases from V and 8 bases from J, leaving 19 bases between. The CDR3 coding sequence is TGTGCCAGCAGCTTGAACGCGGGACAAGTGCGAGAAAAACTGTTTTTT. It specifies CASSLNAGQVREKLFF.

The chain links TRBV6-1 to TRBJ1-1; no definite D call. This CDR3 has 14 amino acids. Germline V CDR1 and CDR2: MNHNS, SASEGT. The germline V and J ends were trimmed by 1 base and 5 bases, with 11 bases remaining between them. The CDR3 nucleotides are TGTGCCAGCAGTGAAGTCGCAGGCGGGACTGAAGCTTTCTTT. It encodes CASSEVAGGTEAFF.

The gene calls are TRBV5-1 and TRBJ2-7, with D tentatively TRBD2 (8 bases). Germline V gives CDR1 SGHRS, CDR2 YFSETQ. The CDR3 loop spans 15 amino acids. Trimming pared 5 bases from V and 4 bases from J, leaving 19 bases between. This CDR3 is CASSPGGTDMYEQYF. For the CDR3, the DNA is TGCGCCAGCAGTCCGGGGGGGACAGACATGTACGAGCAGTACTTC.

The V and J genes are TRBV5-8 and TRBJ1-5, with D unclear. CDR1 and CDR2 from the germline V gene are SGHTS and YDEGEE. The CDR3 loop spans 13 amino acids. V lost 2 bases and J 5 bases, leaving 8 bases between the germline ends. As DNA, the CDR3 is TGTGCCAGCAGCTTTGGTCGGGATCAGCCCCAGCATTTT. Translating it yields CASSFGRDQPQHF. Combining the CDR3 with reference TRBV5-8 and TRBJ1-5 gives the whole variable domain EAGVTQSPTHLIKTRGQQATLRCSPISGHTSVYWYQQALGLGLQFLLWYDEGEERNRGNFPPRFSGRQFPNYSSELNVNALELEDSALYLCASSFGRDQPQHFGDGTRLSIL.

This clone was picked up one time. The rearrangement links TRBV9 to TRBJ2-3; tentatively, D is TRBD2 (6 bases). V was shortened by 2 bases and J by 5 bases, with 12 bases between the two germline ends. Germline-derived CDR1 and CDR2 are SGDLS and YYNGEE. The length of the CDR3 is 14 residues. CDR3 in DNA: TGTGCCAGCAGCGTGGGGGTCGGGGGAGATACGCAGTATTTT. Amino acid sequence: CASSVGVGGDTQYF.

The J gene is TRBJ1-4, the V gene TRBV6-5, with 8 bases lining up with TRBD1. With 5 bases clipped from V and 11 bases from J, the junction kept 13 bases outside the gene matches. Germline V lookup: CDR1 MNHEY, CDR2 SVGAGI. The CDR3 is made up of 15 amino acids. The CDR3 spells CASSKQGVPPEKLFF. The DNA for the CDR3 is TGTGCCAGCAGTAAACAGGGGGTTCCCCCTGAGAAACTGTTTTTT.

This chain uses TRBV5-4 with TRBJ2-7; unclear D gene. V shed 2 bases and J shed 3 bases, with 9 bases lying between them. Germline loops: CDR1 SGHNT, CDR2 YYREEE (reference sequence). CDR3 size: 13 residues. CDR3 nucleotides: TGTGCCAGCAGCTTCACGAGCTACTACGAGCAGTACTTC. Encoded protein: CASSFTSYYEQYF.

Worth noting for this clone: The same CDR3 arises from other DNA sequences in this sample as well. The rearrangement joins TRBV2 to TRBJ2-3; 11 bases are shared with TRBD2. This CDR3 has 17 residues. Germline V gives CDR1 SNHLY, CDR2 FYNNEI. The junction had 12 bases not matched to a gene; V was cut back by 2 bases and J by 8 bases. The CDR3 DNA sequence: TGTGCCAGCAGTGAATATGCTAGCGGGGGGCCCCGGGTTACGCAGTATTTT. It codes for CASSEYASGGPRVTQYF.

The chain employs TRBV9 and TRBJ2-2; either TRBD1 or TRBD2 may fit D (5 bases each). V was trimmed by 2 bases and J by 1 base, leaving 9 bases between them. The germline CDR1 and CDR2 sequences are SGDLS and YYNGEE. The CDR3 runs to 15 residues. The CDR3 nucleotides are TGTGCCAGCAGCGTCCGGGACCGGAACACCGGGGAGCTGTTTTTT. The encoded protein is CASSVRDRNTGELFF.

This clone has just one count. The rearrangement joins TRBV5-3 to TRBJ2-7; 9 bases agree with TRBD1. TRBV5-3 is treated as an ORF (open reading frame) with a function not yet certain. V was pared by 2 bases and J by 5 bases, with 5 bases of the junction left unmatched. The CDR3 is 14 residues long. CDR3: CARSFGTGFDEQYF. The CDR3 bases are TGTGCCAGAAGCTTTGGGACAGGGTTCGACGAGCAGTACTTC.

This clone appeared a single time. The J gene is TRBJ1-2, the V gene TRBV6-5, with 10 positions matching TRBD1. This CDR3 spans 14 amino acids. With 5 bases clipped from V and 6 bases from J, the junction kept 6 bases outside the gene matches. From germline, CDR1 is MNHEY and CDR2 SVGAGI. The CDR3 DNA follows: TGTGCCAGCAGTGCGGACAGGGGGAGAAATGGCTACACCTTC. This translates into CASSADRGRNGYTF.

The chain uses TRBV6-4 and TRBJ2-2; D call uncertain. CDR1 MRHNA and CDR2 SNTAGT come from the germline V gene. Trimming left V 6 bases short and J 4 bases short, with 12 bases between. This CDR3 region has 14 residues. In nucleotides, the CDR3 is TGTGCCAGCAGAAGAGAACAGATCACCGGGGAGCTGTTTTTT. As protein: CASRREQITGELFF.